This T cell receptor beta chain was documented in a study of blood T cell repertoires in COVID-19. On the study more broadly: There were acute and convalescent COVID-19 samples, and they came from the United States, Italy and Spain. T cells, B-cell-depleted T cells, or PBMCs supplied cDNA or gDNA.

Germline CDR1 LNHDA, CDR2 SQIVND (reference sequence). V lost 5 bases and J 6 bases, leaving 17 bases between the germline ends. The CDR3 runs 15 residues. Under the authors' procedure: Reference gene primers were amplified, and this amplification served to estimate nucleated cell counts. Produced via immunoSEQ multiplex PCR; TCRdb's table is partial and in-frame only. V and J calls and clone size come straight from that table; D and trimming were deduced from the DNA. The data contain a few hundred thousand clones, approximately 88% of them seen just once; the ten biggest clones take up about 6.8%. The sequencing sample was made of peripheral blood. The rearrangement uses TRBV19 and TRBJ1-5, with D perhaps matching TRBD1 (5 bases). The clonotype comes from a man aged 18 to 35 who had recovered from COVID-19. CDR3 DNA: TGTGCCAGTAGTGCGGGGTTCGGCAGGGCTCAGCCCCAGCATTTT. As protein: CASSAGFGRAQPQHF.